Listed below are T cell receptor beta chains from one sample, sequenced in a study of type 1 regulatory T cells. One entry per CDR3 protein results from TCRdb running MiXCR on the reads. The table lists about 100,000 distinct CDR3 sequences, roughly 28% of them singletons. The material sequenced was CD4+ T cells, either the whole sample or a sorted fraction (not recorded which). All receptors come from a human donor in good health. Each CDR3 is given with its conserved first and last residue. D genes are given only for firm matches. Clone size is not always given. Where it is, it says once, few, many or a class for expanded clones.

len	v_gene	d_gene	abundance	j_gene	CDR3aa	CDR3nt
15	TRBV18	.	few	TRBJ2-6	CASSSDGLGANVLTF	TGTGCCAGCTCATCCGACGGACTTGGGGCCAACGTCCTGACTTTC
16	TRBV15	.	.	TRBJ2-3	CATSREKGGSTDTQYF	TGTGCCACCAGCAGAGAGAAGGGGGGGAGCACAGATACGCAGTATTTT
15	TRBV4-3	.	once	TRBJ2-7	CASSQEGGAGDERYF	TGCGCCAGCAGCCAAGAGGGGGGAGCCGGGGACGAGCGGTACTTC
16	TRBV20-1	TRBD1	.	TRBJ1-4	CSAGTALGGTSEKLFF	TGCAGTGCTGGGACAGCTTTAGGGGGTACATCGGAAAAACTGTTTTTT
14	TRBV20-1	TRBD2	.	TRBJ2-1	CSASRGGRGNEQFF	TGCAGTGCTAGTAGAGGCGGGAGGGGCAATGAGCAGTTCTTC
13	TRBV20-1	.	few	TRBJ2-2	CSARLITGGELFF	TGCAGTGCTAGACTGATCACCGGCGGGGAGCTGTTTTTT
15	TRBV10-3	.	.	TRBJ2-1	CAISEPNGSSNEQFF	TGTGCCATCAGTGAGCCGAACGGGTCCTCCAATGAGCAGTTCTTC
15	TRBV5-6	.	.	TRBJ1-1	CASSFEGRTNTEAFF	TGTGCCAGCAGCTTCGAGGGGAGGACGAACACTGAAGCTTTCTTT
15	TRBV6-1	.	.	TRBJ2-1	CASSPAVWSYNEQFF	TGTGCCAGCAGTCCGGCGGTGTGGTCCTACAATGAGCAGTTCTTC
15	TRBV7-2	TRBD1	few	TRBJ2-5	CASSRNRGTAETQYF	TGTGCCAGCAGCCGAAACAGGGGGACGGCGGAGACCCAGTACTTC
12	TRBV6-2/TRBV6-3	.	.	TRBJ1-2	CASSSGAGGYTF	TGTGCCAGCAGCTCAGGTGCAGGAGGCTACACCTTC
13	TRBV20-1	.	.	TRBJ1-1	CSATRGRNTEAFF	TGCAGTGCCACCCGAGGGAGGAACACTGAAGCTTTCTTT
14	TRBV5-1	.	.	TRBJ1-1	CASTLIGGLGEAFF	TGCGCCAGCACCTTAATTGGGGGTCTGGGTGAAGCTTTCTTT